This is a list of T cell receptor beta chains from one sample in a study of OX40 agonist ivuxolimab in advanced cancers. Produced via immunoSEQ multiplex PCR; TCRdb's table is partial and in-frame only. The sample lists 70,000 to 80,000 clones, around 90% seen once, with roughly 0.44% in the top ten. Sequencing was performed on CD4+ or CD8+ T cells sorted from blood, taken in a trial of the OX40 agonist ivuxolimab. Receptor source: an adult with an advanced solid tumor such as melanoma, head and neck, liver or kidney cancer. The CDR3 runs from the conserved cysteine through the conserved F or W. A D gene is named only where the DNA matches it firmly. The size entry is marked missing in some rows and otherwise reads once, few, many or a size class.

V gene	clone size	D gene	J gene	CDR3 protein	CDR3 DNA
TRBV29-1	NA	TRBD2	TRBJ2-7	CSAGTSWEQYF	TGCAGCGCCGGGACTAGCTGGGAGCAGTACTTC
TRBV11-2	NA	TRBD2	TRBJ2-1	CASSLVAHGGEQFF	TGTGCCAGCAGCTTAGTCGCCCACGGGGGGGAGCAGTTCTTC
TRBV19	NA	TRBD2	TRBJ2-7	CASSGTSGSYEQYF	TGTGCCAGTAGTGGGACTAGCGGGAGTTACGAGCAGTACTTC
TRBV7-8	NA	TRBD1	TRBJ1-2	CASSLDRRGAGYGYTF	TGTGCCAGCAGCTTAGACCGCAGGGGGGCGGGCTATGGCTACACCTTC
TRBV7-7	NA	NA	TRBJ2-3	CASSFSPSAPQYF	TGTGCCAGCAGCTTCTCCCCCTCGGCCCCGCAGTATTTT
TRBV7-9	few	NA	TRBJ1-2	CASSLELGGYGYTF	TGTGCCAGCAGCTTAGAACTGGGTGGCTATGGCTACACCTTC
TRBV11-3	NA	TRBD2	TRBJ2-7	CASSFESGNQHERYF	TGTGCCAGCAGCTTCGAAAGCGGGAACCAACACGAGCGGTACTTC
TRBV4-1	NA	TRBD2	TRBJ2-2	CASSFLGRRGLAGGTGELFF	TGCGCCAGCAGCTTTTTGGGACGGCGAGGACTAGCGGGAGGCACCGGGGAGCTGTTTTTT
TRBV6-1	few	TRBD1	TRBJ2-7	CASSLEGQGAYEQYF	TGTGCCAGCAGTCTCGAGGGACAGGGTGCCTACGAGCAGTACTTC
TRBV2	once	TRBD2	TRBJ2-2	CASSAVGGDGLAGELFF	TGTGCCAGCAGTGCGGTGGGAGGGGACGGTCTCGCCGGGGAGCTGTTTTTT
TRBV7-8	NA	NA	TRBJ2-1	CASSLAALASYNEQFF	TGTGCCAGCAGCTTAGCTGCCCTAGCCTCCTACAATGAGCAGTTCTTC
TRBV28	NA	NA	TRBJ2-1	CASNGGPAYNEQFF	TGTGCCAGCAACGGCGGGCCAGCCTACAATGAGCAGTTCTTC
TRBV11-2	NA	TRBD2	TRBJ2-6	CASSLSLAGSSGANVLTF	TGTGCCAGCAGCTTATCACTAGCGGGGAGCTCTGGGGCCAACGTCCTGACTTTC
TRBV11-3	NA	NA	TRBJ2-1	CASSISGASYNEQFF	TGTGCCAGCAGCATTTCTGGGGCCTCCTACAATGAGCAGTTCTTC
TRBV6-5	NA	NA	TRBJ1-5	CASSFRAHQPQHF	TGTGCCAGCAGTTTCCGGGCCCATCAGCCCCAGCATTTT
TRBV5-1	NA	NA	TRBJ2-3	CASSPGTDTQYF	TGCGCCAGCAGCCCTGGCACAGATACGCAGTATTTT
TRBV6-5	NA	NA	TRBJ2-7	CASSATRTYEQYF	TGTGCCAGCAGTGCGACACGAACCTACGAGCAGTACTTC
TRBV5-6	NA	NA	TRBJ1-5	CASSSNKGGNQPQHF	TGTGCCAGCAGCTCGAATAAGGGGGGCAATCAGCCCCAGCATTTT
TRBV10-3	NA	TRBD1	TRBJ1-5	CAISFDREGQPQHF	TGTGCCATCAGTTTCGACAGGGAAGGGCAGCCCCAGCATTTT
TRBV5-4	NA	NA	TRBJ2-3	CASSPHSGSTTDTQYF	TGTGCCAGCAGCCCCCACAGCGGTTCTACGACAGATACGCAGTATTTT
TRBV18	NA	NA	TRBJ1-1	CASSPSRGENTEAFF	TGTGCCAGCTCACCGAGTCGGGGGGAGAACACTGAAGCTTTCTTT
TRBV11-2	NA	TRBD2	TRBJ2-3	CASSSGSGSSQYF	TGTGCCAGCAGCTCCGGTAGCGGGAGTTCGCAGTATTTT
TRBV5-6	NA	TRBD1	TRBJ1-1	CASSFSPGGRTEAFF	TGTGCCAGCAGCTTTTCGCCAGGGGGACGGACGGAAGCTTTCTTT
TRBV30	NA	NA	TRBJ2-4	CAWSIGGTLAKNIQYF	TGTGCCTGGAGTATCGGCGGTACGCTAGCCAAAAACATTCAGTACTTC
TRBV4-1	NA	TRBD1	TRBJ1-2	CASSRVGQGKGYGYTF	TGCGCCAGCAGTCGCGTTGGACAGGGGAAGGGCTATGGCTACACCTTC
TRBV7-2	NA	NA	TRBJ1-3	CASSYDGGNTIYF	TGTGCCAGCAGCTACGACGGAGGAAACACCATATATTTT